This TCR beta chain was profiled in a study of cytomegalovirus exposure and HLA in healthy donors. Primers for the PCR totalled 60 Vbeta and 13 Jbeta. Assay: immunoSEQ multiplex PCR; the TCRdb copy retains only in-frame clones and omits some. The data hold 150,000 to 200,000 clones, with approximately 84% observed a single time. This clonotype was obtained from a girl under 18 in good health and CMV-seropositive. Source material: PBMCs.

The CDR3: CASSEGDRTNTEAFF. CDR3 in DNA: TGTGCCAGTAGTGAGGGGGACCGGACGAACACTGAAGCTTTCTTT. This rearrangement joins TRBV19 to TRBJ1-1; tentative D call: TRBD1 (6 bases). V gave up 5 bases and J gave up 1 base, with 14 bases separating them. The CDR3 length is 15 residues. CDR1 is LNHDA, CDR2 SQIVND, per germline (reference sequence).